This T cell receptor (beta chain) is from a study of radiotherapy plus CTLA-4 blockade in lung cancer. The germline CDR1 and CDR2 sequences are MNHEY and SMNVEV (reference sequence). V was trimmed by 3 bases and J by 4 bases, leaving 9 bases between them. The CDR3 extends over 13 amino acids. Here immunoSEQ multiplex PCR was the method, and the copy in TCRdb shows in-frame clones only, minus some. The data hold over 80,000 clones, with 70% to 90% observed a single time. The starting material was peripheral blood, obtained from a patient treated with radiotherapy plus ipilimumab. This rearrangement joins TRBV27 to TRBJ1-1; D not resolved. The source of this sequence is a human donor with non-small cell lung cancer that progressed on radiotherapy plus ipilimumab. CDR3: CASSLGLTTEAFF. In DNA, the CDR3 is TGTGCCAGCAGTTTGGGTCTCACCACTGAAGCTTTCTTT.